This T cell receptor (beta chain) was identified during a study of blood T cell repertoires in COVID-19. Clones were read by immunoSEQ multiplex PCR, and TCRdb kept only the in-frame ones, dropping some. The sample has a few hundred thousand clones; more than 75% are singletons. Participants' own reports of clinical history determined their cohort assignment. The sample consisted of PBMCs or T cells enriched from blood (not recorded which). This clonotype was obtained from a woman between 40 and 50 years old with acute COVID-19.

CDR3 nucleotide sequence: TGTGCCAGCAGCGTGGGCCTTAATAGCAATCAGCCCCAGCATTTT. It codes for CASSVGLNSNQPQHF. The V call is TRBV9, the J call TRBJ1-5; no clear D. Germline assignment: CDR1 SGDLS and CDR2 YYNGEE. CDR3 length: 15 amino acids. V gave up 2 bases and J gave up 0 bases, with 9 bases separating them.